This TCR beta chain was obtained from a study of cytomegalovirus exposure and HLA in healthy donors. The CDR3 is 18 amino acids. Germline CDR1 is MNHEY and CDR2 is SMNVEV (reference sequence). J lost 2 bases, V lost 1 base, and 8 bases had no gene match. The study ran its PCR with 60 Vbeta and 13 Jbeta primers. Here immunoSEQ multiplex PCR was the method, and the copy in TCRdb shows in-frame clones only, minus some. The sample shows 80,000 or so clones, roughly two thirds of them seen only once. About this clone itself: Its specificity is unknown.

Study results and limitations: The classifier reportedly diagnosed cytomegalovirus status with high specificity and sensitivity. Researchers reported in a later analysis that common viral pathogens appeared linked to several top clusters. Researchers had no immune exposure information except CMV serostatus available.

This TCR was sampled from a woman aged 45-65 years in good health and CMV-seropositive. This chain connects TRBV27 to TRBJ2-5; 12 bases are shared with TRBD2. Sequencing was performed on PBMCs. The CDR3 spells CASSLLGRLAGGQETQYF. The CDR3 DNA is TGTGCCAGCAGTTTATTAGGCCGGCTAGCGGGGGGGCAAGAGACCCAGTACTTC.